The next 16 T cell receptor beta chains were all read from a single sample in a study of cytomegalovirus exposure and HLA in healthy donors (dated by TCRdb to 2016 to 2017). Library preparation was by the immunoSEQ multiplex PCR assay. The multiplex PCR relied on a mix of 60 forward primers for TCR Vbeta segments and 13 reverse primers for TCR Jbeta segments. TCRdb re-hosts the immuneACCESS table, in-frame sequences only. Its copies lack some clones; in the studies checked, an unresolved V gene accounts for under half of them, and the cause for the rest is not known. In all, the sample holds roughly 120,000 clones, and 80% of those were seen once. Over 2.5% of the sample is taken by the ten largest. Material for sequencing was PBMCs. The source of these receptors is a male donor in good health and CMV-seronegative.

For the CDR3, the DNA is TGTGCCACCAGACTTTTGGGAGGGTCTGGAAACACCATATATTTT. The encoded protein is CATRLLGGSGNTIYF. The chain is built from TRBV15 and TRBJ1-3; the D is unclear. Trimming removed 6 bases from V and 1 base from J, with 13 bases in between. The CDR3 totals 15 residues. Germline loops: CDR1 LNHNV, CDR2 YYDKDF (reference sequence). The full variable domain, in which reference TRBV15 and TRBJ1-3 provide the parts outside the CDR3, is DAMVIQNPRYQVTQFGKPVTLSCSQTLNHNVMYWYQQKSSQAPKLLFHYYDKDFNNEADTPDNFQSRRPNTSFCFLDIRSPGLGDTAMYLCATRLLGGSGNTIYFGEGSWLTVV.

The chain joins TRBV30 to TRBJ2-1; D might be TRBD1 (5 bases). This CDR3 is built from 14 residues. V gave up 1 base and J gave up 0 bases, with 7 bases separating them. Germline values: CDR1 GTSNPN, CDR2 SVGIG (reference sequence). The CDR3 DNA follows: TGTGCCTGGAGTGACAGGAGCTCCTACAATGAGCAGTTCTTC. Translating it yields CAWSDRSSYNEQFF.

As to this clone: At one boundary the junction diverges from the germline segment, which might be a read error. The chain has TRBV7-9 and TRBJ2-3; TRBD1 is a possible D gene (6 bases). The germline gives CDR1 SEHNR, CDR2 FQNEAQ (reference sequence). The CDR3 contains 15 residues. The CDR3 DNA sequence: TGTTCCAGCAGCTCCCAGGGGTTTGGCGCAGATACGCAGTATTTT. Translated, it gives CSSSSQGFGADTQYF.

The rearrangement joins TRBV5-6 to TRBJ2-5, with 7 bases fitting TRBD1. The J call may be faulty, since TRBJ2-7 better matches the DNA end. The CDR3 length is 14 residues. The germline V gene has CDR1 SGHDT and CDR2 YYEEEE. CDR3 sequence (DNA): TGTGCCAGCGGAAACAGGGGAATTGCCTACGAGCAGTACTTC. Its protein product is CASGNRGIAYEQYF.

The chain uses TRBV5-1 and TRBJ2-5; 7 nucleotides match TRBD1. Germline V gene lookup returns CDR1 SGHRS and CDR2 YFSETQ. V was clipped by 1 base and J by 1 base; unmatched bases: 1. This CDR3 region has 14 residues. As DNA, the CDR3 is TGCGCCAGCAGCTTGAGGACAGGCCAAGAGACCCAGTACTTC. This encodes CASSLRTGQETQYF.

This CDR3 is CASSPQGEVSQPQHF. CDR3 bases: TGTGCCAGTAGCCCCCAGGGGGAGGTTAGTCAGCCCCAGCATTTT. The J gene is TRBJ1-5, the V gene TRBV19; 7 bases agree with TRBD1. With 6 bases clipped from V and 6 bases from J, the junction kept 11 bases outside the gene matches. The CDR3 is 15 amino acids. The germline CDR1 and CDR2 sequences are LNHDA and SQIVND (reference sequence).

The rearrangement links TRBV9 to TRBJ2-7; TRBD1 agrees at 10 bases. Trimming at V came to 2 bases and at J to 4 bases, leaving 3 bases not matched to a gene. CDR1 is SGDLS, CDR2 YYNGEE, per germline. CDR3 length equals 14 residues. CDR3: CASSVGQGGYEQYF. The CDR3 DNA is TGTGCCAGCAGCGTCGGACAGGGGGGTTACGAGCAGTACTTC.

Note on this clone: An end of the junction does not agree with germline; a read error may underlie this. The chain employs TRBV10-3 and TRBJ2-6; TRBD2 agrees at 7 bases. This CDR3 region has 17 residues. Per germline, CDR1 ENHRY and CDR2 SYGVKD. In DNA form, the CDR3 reads TGTGCCATCAGTGAACTAGCGCTTACCTCTGGGGCCAACGGCCTGACTTTC. This gives the protein CAISELALTSGANGLTF.

The chain links TRBV11-2 to TRBJ2-2; D is unclear. This CDR3 contains 13 residues. Trimming removed 5 bases at V and 7 bases at J, with 11 bases between. CDR1 is SGHAT and CDR2 is FQNNGV in the germline V gene. The chain's CDR3 is CASSPATLGELFF. The CDR3, as DNA: TGTGCCAGCAGCCCAGCGACTCTCGGGGAGCTGTTTTTT.

This chain's CDR3 is CAWSLRTKYNEQFF. Written as DNA, the CDR3 is TGTGCCTGGAGTCTCAGAACGAAGTACAATGAGCAGTTCTTC. This rearrangement joins TRBV30 to TRBJ2-1; D remains unclear. This CDR3 has 14 amino acids. The ends were cut back, 2 bases at V and 4 bases at J, with 12 bases in the middle. The germline V gene encodes CDR1 GTSNPN and CDR2 SVGIG (reference sequence).

This chain connects TRBV18 to TRBJ2-7; TRBD1 aligns across 8 bases. The CDR3 consists of 14 residues. Trimming at V came to 2 bases and at J to 3 bases, leaving 3 bases not matched to a gene. The germline gives CDR1 KGHSH, CDR2 LQKENI. CDR3 DNA sequence: TGTGCCAGCTCACCAACGGGACAGGACTACGAGCAGTACTTC. Its translation is CASSPTGQDYEQYF.

This clone was counted a few times. The V and J genes are TRBV5-1 and TRBJ2-5; 8 nucleotides agree with TRBD2. Trimming cost V 2 bases and J 5 bases; bases outside gene matches: 5. There are 14 residues in the CDR3. Germline values: CDR1 SGHRS, CDR2 YFSETQ. The DNA for the CDR3 is TGCGCCAGCAGCTTCGGCGGGGGGCGGGAGACCCAGTACTTC. Amino acid sequence: CASSFGGGRETQYF.

V is TRBV30 and J is TRBJ2-5; D unclear. Deletions cut 0 bases from V and 4 bases from J, with 6 bases between. This CDR3 is built from 12 residues. The germline V gene has CDR1 GTSNPN and CDR2 SVGIG (reference sequence). In nucleotides, the CDR3 is TGTGCCTGGAGTGTACAGAGAGAGACCCAGTACTTC. This gives the protein CAWSVQRETQYF.

The rearrangement uses TRBV2 and TRBJ1-5; TRBD1 might be the D (5 bases). Germline CDR1 SNHLY, CDR2 FYNNEI. CDR3 length: 14 residues. V shed 4 bases and J shed 4 bases, with 11 bases lying between them. The CDR3: CASSGMAGNQPQHF. CDR3 coding DNA: TGTGCCAGCAGTGGTATGGCAGGGAATCAGCCCCAGCATTTT.

This clone was detected only a few times. The rearrangement joins TRBV7-8 to TRBJ2-5; D is ambiguous. The CDR3 spans 14 residues. Germline V lookup: CDR1 SGHVS, CDR2 FQNEAQ. V was pared by 5 bases and J by 5 bases, with 15 bases between. DNA for the CDR3: TGTGCCAGCAGCGCCACGAGTGGAGAGGAGACCCAGTACTTC. This encodes CASSATSGEETQYF.

The chain recombines TRBV2 with TRBJ2-7; no clear D. V shed 9 bases and J shed 4 bases, with 10 bases lying between them. The CDR3 runs 11 residues. The germline gives CDR1 SNHLY, CDR2 FYNNEI. The CDR3 here is CASGGRYEQYF. DNA of the CDR3: TGTGCCAGTGGTGGGCGATACGAGCAGTACTTC.